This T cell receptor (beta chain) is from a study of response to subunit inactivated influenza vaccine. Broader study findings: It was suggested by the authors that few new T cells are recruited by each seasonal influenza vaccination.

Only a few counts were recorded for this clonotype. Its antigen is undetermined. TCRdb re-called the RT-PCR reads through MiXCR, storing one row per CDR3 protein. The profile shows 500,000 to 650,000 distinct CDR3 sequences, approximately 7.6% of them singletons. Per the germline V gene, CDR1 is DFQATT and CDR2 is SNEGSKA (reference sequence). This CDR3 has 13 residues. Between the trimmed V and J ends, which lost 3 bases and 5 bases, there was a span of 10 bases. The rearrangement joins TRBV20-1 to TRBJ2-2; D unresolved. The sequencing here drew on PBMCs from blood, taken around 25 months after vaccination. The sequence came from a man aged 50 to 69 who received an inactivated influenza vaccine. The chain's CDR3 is CSARLESTGELFF. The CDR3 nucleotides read TGCAGTGCTAGGCTGGAGAGTACCGGGGAGCTGTTTTTT.